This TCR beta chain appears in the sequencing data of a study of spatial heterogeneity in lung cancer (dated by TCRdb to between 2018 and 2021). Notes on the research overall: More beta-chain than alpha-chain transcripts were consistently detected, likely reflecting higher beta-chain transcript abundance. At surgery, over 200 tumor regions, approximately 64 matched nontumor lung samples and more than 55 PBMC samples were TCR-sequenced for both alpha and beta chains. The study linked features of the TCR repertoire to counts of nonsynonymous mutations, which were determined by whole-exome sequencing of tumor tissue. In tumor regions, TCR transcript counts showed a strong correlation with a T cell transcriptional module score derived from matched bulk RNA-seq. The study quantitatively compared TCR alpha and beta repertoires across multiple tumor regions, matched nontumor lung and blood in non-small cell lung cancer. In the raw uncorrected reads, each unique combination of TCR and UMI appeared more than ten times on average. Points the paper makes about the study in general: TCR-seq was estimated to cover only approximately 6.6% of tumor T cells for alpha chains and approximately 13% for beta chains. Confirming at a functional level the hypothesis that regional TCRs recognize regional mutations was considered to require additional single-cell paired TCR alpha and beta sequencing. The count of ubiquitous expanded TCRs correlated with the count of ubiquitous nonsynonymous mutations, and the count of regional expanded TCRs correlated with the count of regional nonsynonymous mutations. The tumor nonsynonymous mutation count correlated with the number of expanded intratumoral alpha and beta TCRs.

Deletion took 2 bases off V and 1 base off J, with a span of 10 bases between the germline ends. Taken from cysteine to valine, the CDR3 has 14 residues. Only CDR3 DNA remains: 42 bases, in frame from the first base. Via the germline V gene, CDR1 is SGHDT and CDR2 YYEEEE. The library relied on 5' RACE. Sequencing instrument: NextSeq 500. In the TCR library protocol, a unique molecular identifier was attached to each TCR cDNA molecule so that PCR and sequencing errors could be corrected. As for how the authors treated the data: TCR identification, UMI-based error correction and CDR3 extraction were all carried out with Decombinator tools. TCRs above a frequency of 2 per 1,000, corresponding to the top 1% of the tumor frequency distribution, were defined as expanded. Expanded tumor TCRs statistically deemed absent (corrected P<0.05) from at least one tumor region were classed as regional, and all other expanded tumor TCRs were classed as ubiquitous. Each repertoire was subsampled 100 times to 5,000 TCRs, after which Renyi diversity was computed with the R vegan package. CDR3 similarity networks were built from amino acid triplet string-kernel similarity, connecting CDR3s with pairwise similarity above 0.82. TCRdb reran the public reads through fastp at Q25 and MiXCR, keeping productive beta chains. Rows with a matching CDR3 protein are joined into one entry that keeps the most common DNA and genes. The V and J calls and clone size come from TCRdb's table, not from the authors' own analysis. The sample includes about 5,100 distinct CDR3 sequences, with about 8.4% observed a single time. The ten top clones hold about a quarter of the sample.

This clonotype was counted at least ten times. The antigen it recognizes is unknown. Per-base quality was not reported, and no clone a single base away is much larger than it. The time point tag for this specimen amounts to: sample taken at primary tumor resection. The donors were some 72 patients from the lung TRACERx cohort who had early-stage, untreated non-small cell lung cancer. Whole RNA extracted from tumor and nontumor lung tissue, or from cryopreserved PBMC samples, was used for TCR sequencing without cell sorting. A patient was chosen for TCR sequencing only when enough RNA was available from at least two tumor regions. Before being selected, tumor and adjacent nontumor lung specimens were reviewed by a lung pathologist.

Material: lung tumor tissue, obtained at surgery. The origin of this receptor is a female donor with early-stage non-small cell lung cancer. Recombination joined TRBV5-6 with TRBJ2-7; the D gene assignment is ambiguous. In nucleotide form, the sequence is TGTGCCAGCAGCTTCCGGTCTCGGTCCTACGAGCAGTACGTC. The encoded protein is CASSFRSRSYEQYV.